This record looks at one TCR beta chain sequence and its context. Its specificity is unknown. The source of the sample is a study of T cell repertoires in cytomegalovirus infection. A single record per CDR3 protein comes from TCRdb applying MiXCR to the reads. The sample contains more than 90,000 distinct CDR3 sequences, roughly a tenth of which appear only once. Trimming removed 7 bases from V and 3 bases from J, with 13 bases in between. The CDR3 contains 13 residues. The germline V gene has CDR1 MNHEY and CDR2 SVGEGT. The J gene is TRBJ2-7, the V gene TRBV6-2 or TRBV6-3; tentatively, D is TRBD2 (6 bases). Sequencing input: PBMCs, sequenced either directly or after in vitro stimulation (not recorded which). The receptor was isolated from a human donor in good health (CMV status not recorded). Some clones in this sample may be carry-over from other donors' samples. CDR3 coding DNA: TGTGCCAGCACCCTAGCGTGGGGCTACGAGCAGTACGTC. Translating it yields CASTLAWGYEQYV.